Following are 22 T cell receptor beta chains from one sample sequenced in a study of T-cell memory formation after mild COVID-19. In TCRdb, the 5' RACE reads were re-called with MiXCR into one record per CDR3 protein. This table has about 180,000 distinct CDR3 sequences, around a sixth appearing once. The sequenced sample consisted of PBMCs or a T cell subset sorted from them (not recorded which). The origin of the receptors is a young man who had mild COVID-19 (a few samples of this study predate the infection). Cell type and time point are not known.

V is TRBV28 and J is TRBJ1-1; D is perhaps TRBD1 (6 bases). Germline V lookup: CDR1 MDHEN, CDR2 SYDVKM. V was cut by 8 bases and J by 5 bases, with 15 bases left in between. CDR3 size: 13 residues. The CDR3 spells CASVWGGRTEAFF. CDR3 in DNA: TGTGCCAGCGTATGGGGGGGCAGGACTGAAGCTTTCTTT.

The chain uses TRBV20-1 and TRBJ2-3; 9 nucleotides line up with TRBD2. This CDR3 is built from 14 residues. After removal of 2 bases from V and 4 bases from J, the junction contained 4 bases not matched to a gene. Germline CDR1 reads DFQATT; CDR2 reads SNEGSKA (reference sequence). The CDR3 coding sequence is TGCAGTGCTAGATTACGCGGGAGGGCAGATACGCAGTATTTT. Its protein is CSARLRGRADTQYF.

The V and J genes are TRBV5-1 and TRBJ2-3, with TRBD2 as a possible D gene (5 bases). V lost 2 bases to trimming and J lost 4 bases, with 17 bases between them. Germline V CDR1 and CDR2: SGHRS, YFSETQ. The CDR3 is 16 residues long. The CDR3 reads CASSLPPRGTADTQYF. DNA of the CDR3: TGCGCCAGCAGCTTACCCCCCCGGGGTACCGCAGATACGCAGTATTTT. Full variable domain (outside the CDR3, taken from reference TRBV5-1 and TRBJ2-3): KAGVTQTPRYLIKTRGQQVTLSCSPISGHRSVSWYQQTPGQGLQFLFEYFSETQRNKGNFPGRFSGRQFSNSRSEMNVSTLELGDSALYLCASSLPPRGTADTQYFGPGTRLTVL.

This clonotype was counted at least ten times. This chain links TRBV5-1 with TRBJ2-5; TRBD1 is a possible D gene (7 bases). The CDR3 runs to 16 residues. Germline CDR1 and CDR2: SGHRS and YFSETQ. Trimming removed 0 bases at V and 4 bases at J, with 16 bases between. Here the CDR3 reads CASSLGIRGALETQYF. The CDR3 DNA is TGCGCCAGCAGCTTGGGAATCAGGGGGGCCCTAGAGACCCAGTACTTC.

The chain recombines TRBV5-1 with TRBJ2-6; D is perhaps TRBD1 (6 bases). Germline V CDR1 and CDR2: SGHRS, YFSETQ. The CDR3 runs 18 residues. Trimming stripped 1 base from V and 0 bases from J, with 14 bases between. In DNA form, the CDR3 reads TGCGCCAGCAGCTTGAAACAGGGAGAATCCTCTGGGGCCAACGTCCTGACTTTC. Translating it yields CASSLKQGESSGANVLTF.

This clonotype appeared a single time. The gene calls are TRBV12-3 or TRBV12-4 and TRBJ2-7; D gene unclear. V was cut by 8 bases and J by 4 bases, with 21 bases left in between. The CDR3 extends over 15 amino acids. CDR3 protein: CASRSVSDIRYEQYV. The CDR3 DNA sequence: TGTGCCAGCCGGTCTGTGAGCGACATTAGGTACGAGCAGTACGTC.

V is TRBV20-1 and J is TRBJ2-7, with TRBD2 matching over 10 bases. The CDR3 spans 14 residues. From germline, CDR1 is DFQATT and CDR2 SNEGSKA (reference sequence). Germline trimming cut 6 bases from V and 0 bases from J; bases unmatched to any gene: 5. CDR3 sequence: CSALAGGFSYEQYF. The DNA of the CDR3 is TGCAGTGCCTTAGCGGGGGGCTTCTCCTACGAGCAGTACTTC.

The chain joins TRBV6-5 to TRBJ1-2, with TRBD1 matching over 7 bases. Losses at the gene ends were 0 bases for V and 5 bases for J; bases not matched to a gene: 0. CDR1 and CDR2 from the germline V gene are MNHEY and SVGAGI. CDR3 length equals 13 residues. As DNA, the CDR3 is TGTGCCAGCAGTTACTCCAGGGGGTATGGCTACACCTTC. This translates into CASSYSRGYGYTF.

In its sample, this clonotype was seen a few times. The J gene is TRBJ1-5, the V gene TRBV4-1, with TRBD1 identical over 9 bases. Germline V lookup: CDR1 MGHRA, CDR2 YSYEKL. This CDR3 region has 14 residues. V shed 4 bases, J shed 11 bases, and the junction held 9 bases outside the gene matches. The CDR3 reads CASSRPGQGGAQHF. CDR3 DNA sequence: TGCGCCAGCAGCCGACCGGGACAGGGAGGGGCCCAGCATTTT.

This chain uses TRBV5-1 with TRBJ2-3; 7 positions match TRBD2. CDR3 length: 16 amino acids. The V segment lost 4 bases and the J segment 4 bases; nucleotides outside the gene matches: 12. Per the germline V gene, CDR1 is SGHRS and CDR2 is YFSETQ. The CDR3 sequence is CASSTASAGDPDTQYF. DNA for the CDR3: TGCGCCAGCAGCACCGCTTCGGCGGGAGACCCAGATACGCAGTATTTT.

This chain uses TRBV9 with TRBJ1-6; D may be TRBD1 (5 bases). Between the trimmed V and J ends, which lost 0 bases and 7 bases, there was a span of 8 bases. This CDR3 contains 14 residues. CDR1 SGDLS and CDR2 YYNGEE come from the germline V gene. CDR3 bases: TGTGCCAGCAGCGTAGAAGGGGTAAATTCACCCCTCCACTTT. It translates to CASSVEGVNSPLHF.

V is TRBV3-1 and J is TRBJ1-2; D possibly corresponds to TRBD1 (5 bases). Germline V gene lookup returns CDR1 LGHDT and CDR2 YNNKEL (reference sequence). The CDR3 has 12 residues. Trimming left V 9 bases short and J 7 bases short, with 15 bases between. CDR3 protein: CARGLRQCGYTF. The CDR3 coding sequence is TGTGCCAGGGGTCTTCGACAGTGTGGCTACACCTTC.

The chain links TRBV3-1 to TRBJ2-1, with D perhaps matching TRBD2 (6 bases). Between the trimmed V and J ends, which lost 4 bases and 9 bases, there was a span of 10 bases. Germline CDR1 is LGHDT and CDR2 is YNNKEL (reference sequence). CDR3 length equals 12 residues. The chain's CDR3 is CASSPLGGEQFF. CDR3 bases: TGTGCCAGCAGCCCCCTCGGGGGTGAGCAGTTCTTC.

The genes are TRBV5-1 and TRBJ1-4; TRBD1 is a possible D gene (6 bases). Germline V lookup: CDR1 SGHRS, CDR2 YFSETQ. This CDR3 has 17 residues. V lost 5 bases and J 0 bases, leaving 17 bases between the germline ends. CDR3 amino acids: CASRPSQGPATNEKLFF. The CDR3, as DNA: TGCGCCAGCAGACCCTCTCAGGGGCCAGCAACTAATGAAAAACTGTTTTTT. Full variable domain (rest looked up from reference TRBV5-1 and TRBJ1-4): KAGVTQTPRYLIKTRGQQVTLSCSPISGHRSVSWYQQTPGQGLQFLFEYFSETQRNKGNFPGRFSGRQFSNSRSEMNVSTLELGDSALYLCASRPSQGPATNEKLFFGSGTQLSVL.

This clonotype was counted ten times or more. The chain combines TRBV27 with TRBJ1-5; tentatively, D is TRBD1 (5 bases). CDR1 MNHEY and CDR2 SMNVEV come from the germline V gene (reference sequence). This CDR3 contains 16 residues. The V gene lost 1 base and the J gene lost 5 bases, with 15 bases spanning the gap. Here the CDR3 reads CASSLFSQGGHQPQHF. CDR3 DNA sequence: TGTGCCAGCAGTTTATTTAGCCAGGGTGGGCATCAGCCCCAGCATTTT.

This clonotype was seen a few times. V is TRBV6-5 and J is TRBJ1-2, with 7 bases aligning to TRBD1. The CDR3 sequence is 15 residues long. J lost 2 bases, V lost 6 bases, and 9 bases had no gene match. The germline gives CDR1 MNHEY, CDR2 SVGAGI. This CDR3 reads CASSLTTGTNYGYTF. CDR3 sequence (DNA): TGTGCCAGCAGCCTCACGACAGGGACGAACTATGGCTACACCTTC.

A few counts support this clonotype. The chain is built from TRBV7-2 and TRBJ1-2, with D possibly matching TRBD1 (5 bases). Trimming stripped 3 bases from V and 5 bases from J, with 13 bases between. Per germline, CDR1 SGHTA and CDR2 FQGNSA. The CDR3 runs to 14 residues. CDR3 coding DNA: TGTGCCAGCAGCTTCGGGAGAGGGGTTTATGGCTACACCTTC. Amino acids: CASSFGRGVYGYTF.

This chain joins TRBV20-1 and TRBJ1-1; 9 positions match TRBD1. Trimming took 6 bases from V and 5 from J; bases not matched to a gene: 7. The CDR3 loop spans 13 amino acids. Germline CDR1 is DFQATT and CDR2 is SNEGSKA (reference sequence). The CDR3 protein is CSAPGQGRTEAFF. CDR3 in DNA: TGCAGTGCGCCCGGACAGGGGCGGACTGAAGCTTTCTTT.

The chain has TRBV20-1 and TRBJ2-3, with a possible D match to TRBD2 (6 bases). CDR3 length equals 16 residues. Germline V gene data show CDR1 as DFQATT and CDR2 as SNEGSKA (reference sequence). V lost 0 bases, J lost 6 bases, and 19 bases lay in between. CDR3 bases: TGCAGTGCTAGAGACGCTGGGGCAGGGAGGTTGGATACGCAGTATTTT. Its protein is CSARDAGAGRLDTQYF.

This chain joins TRBV20-1 and TRBJ2-3; D possibly corresponds to TRBD1 (5 bases). CDR1 and CDR2 (germline): DFQATT, SNEGSKA (reference sequence). V was trimmed by 7 bases and J by 12 bases, leaving 38 bases between them. The CDR3 is 18 amino acids. For the CDR3, the DNA is TGCAGTGTCACAATCGCTCTGGGGCCGCTGGGTGACAGATATCTTCAGTATTTT. Encoded protein: CSVTIALGPLGDRYLQYF.

V gene TRBV7-2 combines with J gene TRBJ2-3, with a possible D match to TRBD2 (7 bases). With 5 bases removed from V and 1 base from J, the gap between germline ends came to 13 bases. From germline, CDR1 is SGHTA and CDR2 FQGNSA. The CDR3 runs to 15 residues. CDR3 nucleotides: TGTGCCAGCAGCCTAGGGGGGGGACGCACAGATACGCAGTATTTT. Residues: CASSLGGGRTDTQYF.

This clonotype was recorded at least ten times. CDR3 region: CATSRSLIQGEGSVNYGYTF. In DNA, the CDR3 is TGTGCCACCAGCAGATCCTTAATCCAGGGAGAGGGTAGCGTTAACTATGGCTACACCTTC. This chain uses TRBV15 with TRBJ1-2, with a tentative D call TRBD1 (5 bases). CDR3 length equals 20 residues. The V and J ends lost 2 bases and 1 base respectively, with 26 bases between them. The V gene's germline CDR1 is LNHNV and CDR2 YYDKDF (reference sequence).